This T cell receptor beta chain was sequenced in a study of graft-versus-host responses after intestinal transplantation. Background on the study: The transplants performed in recipients were multivisceral, liver-intestinal, or isolated intestinal.

Regarding the study as a whole: Within allografts, high graft-versus-host to host-versus-graft clonal ratios were seen among patients with graft-donor T cell macrochimerism.

This clone appeared a few times. Its matching antigen is unknown. The sample has other DNA sequences that encode this CDR3 too. Only in-frame clones appear in the TCRdb table, and some are missing; sequencing was by immunoSEQ multiplex PCR. The data contain about 83,000 clones, 85% to 90% of them singletons. This CDR3 is built from 14 residues. The germline V gene encodes CDR1 SGHVS and CDR2 FNYEAQ. Trimming took off 2 bases at V and 5 bases at J, with 12 bases between the two ends. The sequenced sample was unstimulated CD4+ T cells sorted from spleen or lymph node cells, obtained before intestinal transplant. The sequence was obtained from a human donor who received an intestinal transplant. The chain is built from TRBV7-6 and TRBJ2-5; D uncertain. This chain's CDR3 is CASSLTRVGETQYF. CDR3 sequence (DNA): TGTGCCAGCAGCTTAACTCGGGTCGGGGAGACCCAGTACTTC. The full variable domain, in which reference TRBV7-6 and TRBJ2-5 provide the parts outside the CDR3, is GAGVSQSPRYKVTKRGQDVALRCDPISGHVSLYWYRQALGQGPEFLTYFNYEAQQDKSGLPNDRFSAERPEGSISTLTIQRTEQRDSAMYRCASSLTRVGETQYFGPGTRLLVL.